The entry that follows covers one T cell receptor beta chain sequence. Antigen specificity is unknown. This entry belongs to a study of cytomegalovirus exposure and HLA in healthy donors. Whole-study findings and limits: For most TCR beta V segments, an earlier analysis put the productive rate at about 87% or about 30% of the time. Donor immune exposure was known only as CMV serostatus. Further analysis was carried out later, and it showed several of the most significant clusters appearing linked to common viral pathogens.

J gave up 4 bases and V 8 bases, and 7 bases lay outside the gene matches. There are 13 residues in the CDR3. Germline loops: CDR1 MNHEY, CDR2 SMNVEV (reference sequence). The PCR had 60 Vbeta and 13 Jbeta primers. Assay used: immunoSEQ multiplex PCR; TCRdb lists only in-frame clones, some missing. Of roughly 180,000 clones listed, roughly 80% are singletons. Sequenced: PBMCs. The TCR was taken from a woman in her forties or fifties in good health and CMV-seropositive. This chain links TRBV27 with TRBJ1-2, with TRBD1 matching 7 bases. CDR3 amino acids: CASGLAGGYGYTF. CDR3 DNA: TGTGCCAGCGGGCTCGCAGGGGGCTATGGCTACACCTTC.